Below, one T cell receptor (beta chain) is given with its context. This table comes from immunoSEQ multiplex PCR, and its TCRdb copy is limited to in-frame clones, with some not included. The sample has approximately 340,000 clones, 85% seen once. Stated treatment: roughly 19 received Ad26.COV2.S at low or high dose, single or two shots; 5 received placebo; per-sample allocation not given. Samples came from day 63 after the first vaccine or placebo injection. This sample is part of a study of Ad26.COV2.S vaccination and SARS-CoV-2 variants. The germline CDR1 and CDR2 sequences are LGHDT and YNNKEL (reference sequence). Between the trimmed V and J ends, which lost 4 bases and 7 bases, there was a span of 19 bases. CDR3 size: 16 residues.

The sequencing used peripheral blood, collected in a trial of Ad26.COV2.S vaccine versus placebo. The V and J genes are TRBV3-1 (or the pseudogene TRBV3-2) and TRBJ1-4, with a tentative D call TRBD1 (6 bases). This TCR was recovered from a person aged 18-60 years who received the Ad26.COV2.S COVID-19 vaccine or a placebo. The CDR3 DNA follows: TGTGCCAGCAGCCCTCGGACCGCCGGGACAAGTGAAAAACTGTTTTTT. This codes for CASSPRTAGTSEKLFF.